Shown below are 26 T cell receptor beta chains from a single sample sequenced in a study of blood T cell repertoires in COVID-19. Data came from immunoSEQ multiplex PCR; TCRdb stores just in-frame clones and leaves some out. The repertoire consists of about 160,000 clones, with approximately 86% occurring once and the leading ten covering about 7.7%. Sequencing was carried out using peripheral blood. All receptors derive from a woman aged 40 to 50 with COVID-19, enrolled during active disease.

The chain employs TRBV19 and TRBJ1-5; no definite D call. The CDR3 contains 15 residues. Trimming pared 7 bases from V and 2 bases from J, leaving 15 bases between. CDR1 and CDR2 from the germline V gene are LNHDA and SQIVND (reference sequence). CDR3 protein: CASTATLSGNQPQHF. Written as DNA, the CDR3 is TGTGCCAGTACCGCAACACTATCGGGCAATCAGCCCCAGCATTTT.

The chain has TRBV7-6 and TRBJ2-1; 13 nucleotides match TRBD2. After removal of 8 bases from V and 4 bases from J, the junction contained 11 bases not matched to a gene. The germline V gene encodes CDR1 SGHVS and CDR2 FNYEAQ. The CDR3 is 17 amino acids. Here the CDR3 DNA reads TGTGCCAGCCGCAGAACAGGACTAGCGGGAGAGTACAATGAGCAGTTCTTC. Its translation is CASRRTGLAGEYNEQFF.

The rearrangement links TRBV5-1 to TRBJ2-1; 7 nucleotides line up with TRBD1. Losses at the gene ends were 4 bases for V and 6 bases for J; bases not matched to a gene: 10. This CDR3 spans 15 amino acids. Germline values: CDR1 SGHRS, CDR2 YFSETQ. CDR3 nucleotides: TGCGCCAGCAGCCCCCGACAGGGAATTTCCAATGAGCAGTTCTTC. This sequence encodes CASSPRQGISNEQFF.

This clone came up once. The chain carries TRBV11-2 and TRBJ2-3, with 8 bases that match TRBD1. The CDR3 consists of 17 residues. CDR1 and CDR2 (germline): SGHAT, FQNNGV. The J segment lost 1 base and the V segment lost 3 bases, leaving 9 bases of the junction unmatched. The CDR3 here is CASSFPRTGSRTDTQYF. CDR3 coding DNA: TGTGCCAGCAGCTTCCCCCGGACAGGGTCCCGCACAGATACGCAGTATTTT.

This chain's CDR3 is CASRHLSTGSYNEQFF. The CDR3 bases are TGTGCCAGCAGACACCTTTCGACGGGTTCTTACAATGAGCAGTTCTTC. V gene TRBV27 combines with J gene TRBJ2-1; no clear D. The CDR3 has 16 residues. Trimming left V 6 bases short and J 4 bases short, with 19 bases between. CDR1 is MNHEY, CDR2 SMNVEV, per germline (reference sequence).

This rearrangement joins TRBV2 to TRBJ2-7; 8 bases are shared with TRBD1. The junction had 15 bases not matched to a gene; V was cut back by 7 bases and J by 4 bases. The germline V gene has CDR1 SNHLY and CDR2 FYNNEI. The CDR3 extends over 16 amino acids. Here the CDR3 DNA reads TGTGCCAGCATTTGGGACAGGAATAATATAAGATACGAGCAGTACTTC. This encodes CASIWDRNNIRYEQYF.

This chain joins TRBV5-4 and TRBJ2-1; 8 bases match TRBD2. J was trimmed by 6 bases and V by 10 bases; bases with no gene match: 9. The CDR3 sequence is 13 residues long. The V gene's germline CDR1 is SGHNT and CDR2 YYREEE (reference sequence). The CDR3 loop reads CAAGSGTSNEQFF. As DNA, the CDR3 is TGTGCCGCCGGGTCGGGGACTAGCAATGAGCAGTTCTTC.

The chain is built from TRBV19 and TRBJ2-1; the D gene is possibly TRBD2 (7 bases). The length of the CDR3 is 15 residues. V lost 3 bases and J 4 bases, leaving 13 bases between the germline ends. Germline V gene lookup returns CDR1 LNHDA and CDR2 SQIVND (reference sequence). The CDR3 nucleotides are TGTGCCAGTAGTATGGGGGCGGGGGTTTACAATGAGCAGTTCTTC. Translation: CASSMGAGVYNEQFF.

The V gene is TRBV9, the J gene TRBJ2-1; tentative D call: TRBD2 (6 bases). This CDR3 comprises 16 residues. CDR1 and CDR2 from the germline V gene are SGDLS and YYNGEE. Trimming cost V 0 bases and J 0 bases, with 10 bases left between them. The CDR3 nucleotides read TGTGCCAGCAGCGTAGGCGGGACTGGCTCCTACAATGAGCAGTTCTTC. The encoded protein is CASSVGGTGSYNEQFF. The full variable domain, its missing parts supplied by reference TRBV9 and TRBJ2-1, is DSGVTQTPKHLITATGQRVTLRCSPRSGDLSVYWYQQSLDQGLQFLIQYYNGEERAKGNILERFSAQQFPDLHSELNLSSLELGDSALYFCASSVGGTGSYNEQFFGPGTRLTVL.

CDR3 amino acids: CATSRGSADSGNTIYF. Written as DNA, the CDR3 is TGTGCCACCAGCAGAGGAAGCGCAGACTCTGGAAACACCATATATTTT. This chain joins TRBV15 and TRBJ1-3; D is undetermined. Deletions cut 1 base from V and 0 bases from J, with 10 bases between. There are 16 residues in the CDR3. CDR1 is LNHNV, CDR2 YYDKDF, per germline (reference sequence).

The genes are TRBV2 and TRBJ2-6, with TRBD2 matching 11 bases. The CDR3 loop spans 17 amino acids. Losses at the gene ends were 8 bases for V and 5 bases for J; bases not matched to a gene: 11. Germline CDR1 is SNHLY and CDR2 is FYNNEI. The CDR3 DNA reads as TGTGCCAGCGCGGCCGGGACTAGCGGACTCAGGGCCAACGTCCTGACTTTC. Amino acid sequence: CASAAGTSGLRANVLTF.

The rearrangement links TRBV19 to TRBJ2-7, with 9 bases matching TRBD1. Per the germline V gene, CDR1 is LNHDA and CDR2 is SQIVND (reference sequence). Trimming at V came to 4 bases and at J to 4 bases, leaving 5 bases not matched to a gene. The CDR3 spans 14 residues. This CDR3 is CASSTGTGFYEQYF. CDR3 nucleotide sequence: TGTGCCAGTAGTACGGGGACAGGGTTTTACGAGCAGTACTTC. The variable domain in full, completed from reference TRBV19 and TRBJ2-7, reads DGGITQSPKYLFRKEGQNVTLSCEQNLNHDAMYWYRQDPGQGLRLIYYSQIVNDFQKGDIAEGYSVSREKKESFPLTVTSAQKNPTAFYLCASSTGTGFYEQYFGPGTRLTVT.

The V call is TRBV6-5, the J call TRBJ2-1; 13 nucleotides agree with TRBD2. With V trimmed by 7 bases and J by 7 bases, 7 bases remained unmatched. Germline V CDR1 and CDR2: MNHEY, SVGAGI. This CDR3 spans 15 amino acids. The DNA for the CDR3 is TGTGCCAGCACCCTCGGGACTAGCGGGACTAATGAGCAGTTCTTC. It specifies CASTLGTSGTNEQFF.

The V call is TRBV18, the J call TRBJ1-4; a possible D gene is TRBD1 (5 bases). The CDR3 runs to 13 residues. The germline V gene has CDR1 KGHSH and CDR2 LQKENI. V lost 4 bases to trimming and J lost 5 bases, with 8 bases between them. In nucleotides, the CDR3 is TGTGCCAGCTCACAAGGGGTGAATGAAAAACTGTTTTTT. This codes for CASSQGVNEKLFF.

The V call is TRBV19, the J call TRBJ2-1; 9 nucleotides align to TRBD2. Germline values: CDR1 LNHDA, CDR2 SQIVND (reference sequence). With 3 bases clipped from V and 7 bases from J, the junction kept 10 bases outside the gene matches. The length of the CDR3 is 16 residues. The CDR3, as DNA: TGTGCCAGTAGTATGGCTAGCGGGAACTGGTGGAATGAGCAGTTCTTC. Encoded protein: CASSMASGNWWNEQFF.

V and J are TRBV5-4 and TRBJ1-1; 8 bases map to TRBD1. The CDR3 is made up of 15 amino acids. V was pared by 4 bases and J by 0 bases, with 5 bases of the junction left unmatched. CDR1 and CDR2 (germline): SGHNT, YYREEE (reference sequence). This CDR3 reads CASSPWTGLNTEAFF. DNA of the CDR3: TGTGCCAGCAGCCCGTGGACAGGGTTGAACACTGAAGCTTTCTTT.

The CDR3 spells CASSLDSSNYGYTF. CDR3 DNA: TGTGCCAGCAGCTTAGACAGTAGTAACTATGGCTACACCTTC. The J gene is TRBJ1-2, the V gene TRBV5-4; D possibly corresponds to TRBD1 (5 bases). The CDR3 is made up of 14 amino acids. Germline loops: CDR1 SGHNT, CDR2 YYREEE (reference sequence). V lost 2 bases and J lost 1, with 9 bases in between.

The rearrangement uses TRBV25-1 and TRBJ1-2, with D possibly matching TRBD1 (6 bases). CDR3 size: 14 residues. Trimming cost V 6 bases and J 0 bases, with 11 bases left between them. Germline V gene sequence: CDR1 MGHDK, CDR2 SYGVNS. CDR3 DNA sequence: TGTGCCAGCAGGGAACAGGGTACTAACTATGGCTACACCTTC. This gives the protein CASREQGTNYGYTF.

The rearrangement uses TRBV29-1 and TRBJ1-3; 7 nucleotides agree with TRBD1. Trimming removed 6 bases from V and 0 bases from J; junction bases left unmatched: 5. The CDR3 spans 14 residues. In germline, CDR1 is SQVTM, CDR2 ANQGSEA. CDR3 region: CSVRGQPSGNTIYF. The CDR3 DNA sequence: TGCAGCGTCCGGGGACAGCCCTCTGGAAACACCATATATTTT.

The J gene is TRBJ2-7, the V gene TRBV4-1, with 12 positions matching TRBD2. This CDR3 has 22 residues. Germline V CDR1 and CDR2: MGHRA, YSYEKL. After removal of 0 bases from V and 3 bases from J, the junction contained 21 bases not matched to a gene. The CDR3 DNA sequence: TGCGCCAGCAGCCAAGAGCCGCTCTCTCTAGCGGGAGGGCCAATAAGGCACTACGAGCAGTACTTC. Translated, it gives CASSQEPLSLAGGPIRHYEQYF.

The V gene is TRBV5-6, the J gene TRBJ1-2; D is unclear. The CDR3 loop spans 15 amino acids. CDR1 SGHDT and CDR2 YYEEEE come from the germline V gene. Deletions cut 4 bases from V and 3 bases from J, with 16 bases between. CDR3 coding DNA: TGTGCCAGCAGCCCCCCCCGGCCAGACTACTATGGCTACACCTTC. Residues: CASSPPRPDYYGYTF.

There are a few counts of this clone. J is TRBJ2-1 and V is TRBV10-1; TRBD2 is a possible D gene (8 bases). Trimming removed 3 bases at V and 9 bases at J, with 18 bases between. The germline V gene has CDR1 WNHNN and CDR2 SYGVQD (reference sequence). The CDR3 runs 15 residues. CDR3 bases: TGCGCCAGCAGTGATCCCGGGACTAGACAGGGTGAGCAGTTCTTC. This translates into CASSDPGTRQGEQFF.

This sequence joins TRBV2 and TRBJ1-1, with 7 bases identical to TRBD1. This CDR3 has 18 residues. Trimming took 2 bases from V and 0 from J; bases not matched to a gene: 12. Germline loops: CDR1 SNHLY, CDR2 FYNNEI. DNA for the CDR3: TGTGCCAGCAGTGAACCCCTCCAGACAGGGCAAATGAACACTGAAGCTTTCTTT. It specifies CASSEPLQTGQMNTEAFF.

The chain links TRBV30 to TRBJ1-2, with D unclear. This CDR3 contains 15 residues. V dropped 1 base and J dropped 5 bases, with 17 bases sitting between them. From germline, CDR1 is GTSNPN and CDR2 SVGIG (reference sequence). The CDR3 sequence: CAWSGDGGFTYGYTF. The CDR3 DNA reads TGTGCCTGGAGTGGGGATGGAGGGTTTACTTATGGCTACACCTTC.

A note on this clone: The CDR3 end shows no conserved phenylalanine or tryptophan, and so a read error is likely. The DNA is omitted, as the CDR3 cannot be located on it reliably, and the CDR3 follows TCRdb's listing. The CDR3 sequence: CASSSEGGWVLT. The chain links TRBV5-8 to TRBJ1-6; whether TRBD1, the table's D call, matches the DNA was not checked. With termini counted, the CDR3 has 12 amino acids. Germline-derived CDR1 and CDR2 are SGHTS and YDEGEE.

This chain joins TRBV28 and TRBJ1-1, with 7 bases aligning to TRBD1. Germline values: CDR1 MDHEN, CDR2 SYDVKM. V shed 5 bases, J shed 1 base, and the junction held 7 bases outside the gene matches. CDR3 size: 15 residues. The CDR3 region is CASSPPGQQNTEAFF. CDR3 bases: TGTGCCAGCAGTCCCCCGGGACAGCAGAACACTGAAGCTTTCTTT. Using reference TRBV28 and TRBJ1-1 for the parts outside the CDR3, the full variable domain is DVKVTQSSRYLVKRTGEKVFLECVQDMDHENMFWYRQDPGLGLRLIYFSYDVKMKEKGDIPEGYSVSREKKERFSLILESASTNQTSMYLCASSPPGQQNTEAFFGQGTRLTVV.